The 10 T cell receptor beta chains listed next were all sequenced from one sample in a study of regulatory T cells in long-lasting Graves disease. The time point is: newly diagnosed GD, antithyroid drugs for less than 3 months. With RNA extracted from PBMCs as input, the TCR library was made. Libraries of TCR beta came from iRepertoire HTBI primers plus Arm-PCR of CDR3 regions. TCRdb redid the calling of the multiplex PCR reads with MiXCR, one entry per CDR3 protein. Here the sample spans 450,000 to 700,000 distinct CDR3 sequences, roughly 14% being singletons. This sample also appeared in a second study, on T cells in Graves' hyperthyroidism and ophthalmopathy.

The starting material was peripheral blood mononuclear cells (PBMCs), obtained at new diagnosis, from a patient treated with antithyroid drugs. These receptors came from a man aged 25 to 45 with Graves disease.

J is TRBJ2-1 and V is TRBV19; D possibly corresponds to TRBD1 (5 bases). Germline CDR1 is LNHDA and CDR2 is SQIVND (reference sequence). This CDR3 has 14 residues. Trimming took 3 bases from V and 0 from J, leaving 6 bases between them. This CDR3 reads CASSIQGSYNEQFF. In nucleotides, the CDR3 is TGTGCCAGTAGTATCCAGGGCTCCTACAATGAGCAGTTCTTC.

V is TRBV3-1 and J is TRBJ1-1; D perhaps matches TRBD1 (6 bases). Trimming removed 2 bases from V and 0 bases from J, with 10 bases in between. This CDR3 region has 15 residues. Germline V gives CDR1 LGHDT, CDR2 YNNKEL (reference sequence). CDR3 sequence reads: CASSQRGGLNTEAFF. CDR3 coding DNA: TGTGCCAGCAGCCAAAGAGGGGGGTTGAACACTGAAGCTTTCTTT.

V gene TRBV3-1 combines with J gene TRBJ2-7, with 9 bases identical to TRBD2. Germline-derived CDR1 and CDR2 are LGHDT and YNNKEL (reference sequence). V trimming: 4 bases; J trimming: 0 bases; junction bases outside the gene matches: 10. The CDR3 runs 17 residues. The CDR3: CASSPTAGGILSYEQYF. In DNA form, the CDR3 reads TGTGCCAGCAGCCCGACAGCGGGGGGAATACTCTCCTACGAGCAGTACTTC.

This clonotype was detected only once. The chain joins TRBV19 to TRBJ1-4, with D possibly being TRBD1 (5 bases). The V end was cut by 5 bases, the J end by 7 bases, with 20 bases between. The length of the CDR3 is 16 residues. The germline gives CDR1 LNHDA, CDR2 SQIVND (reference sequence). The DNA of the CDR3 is TGTGCCAGTAGTTCCGAGGGGCGGAGGTCTGTTGAAAAACTGTTTTTT. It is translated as CASSSEGRRSVEKLFF.

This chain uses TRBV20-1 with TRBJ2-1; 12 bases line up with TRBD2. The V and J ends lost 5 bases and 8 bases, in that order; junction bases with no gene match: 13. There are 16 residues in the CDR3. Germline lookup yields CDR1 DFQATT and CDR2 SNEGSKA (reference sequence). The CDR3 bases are TGCAGTGCTCCCAACCAAACTAGCGGGAGGCCATATGAGCAGTTCTTC. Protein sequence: CSAPNQTSGRPYEQFF.

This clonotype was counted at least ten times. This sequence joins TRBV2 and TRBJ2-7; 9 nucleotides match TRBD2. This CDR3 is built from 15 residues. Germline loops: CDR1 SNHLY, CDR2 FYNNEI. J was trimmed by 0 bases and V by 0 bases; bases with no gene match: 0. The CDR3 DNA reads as TGTGCCAGCAGTGAAGCTAGCGGGAGCTCCTACGAGCAGTACTTC. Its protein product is CASSEASGSSYEQYF.

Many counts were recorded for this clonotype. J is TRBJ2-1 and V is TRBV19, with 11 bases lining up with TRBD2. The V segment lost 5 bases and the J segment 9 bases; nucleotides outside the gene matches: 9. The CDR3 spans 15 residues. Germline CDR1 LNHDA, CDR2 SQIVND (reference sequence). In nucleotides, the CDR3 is TGTGCCAGTAGTGGTCTGCTAGCGGGAGGAAGTGAGCAGTTCTTC. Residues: CASSGLLAGGSEQFF.

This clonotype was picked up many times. CDR3 sequence: CASSDFQPGVWAKYF. DNA for the CDR3: TGTGCCAGCAGTGACTTCCAGCCCGGGGTGTGGGCAAAGTATTTT. V gene TRBV6-1 combines with J gene TRBJ2-3; maybe TRBD2 (5 bases). V was trimmed by 3 bases and J by 13 bases, leaving 23 bases between them. Germline CDR1 reads MNHNS; CDR2 reads SASEGT. The CDR3 is 15 residues long.

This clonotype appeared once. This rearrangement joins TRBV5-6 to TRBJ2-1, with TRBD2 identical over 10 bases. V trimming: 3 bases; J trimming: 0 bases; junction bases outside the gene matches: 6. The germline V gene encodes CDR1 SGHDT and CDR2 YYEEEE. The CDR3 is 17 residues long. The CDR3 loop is CASSWALAGSSYNEQFF. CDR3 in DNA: TGTGCCAGCAGCTGGGCACTAGCGGGGAGCTCCTACAATGAGCAGTTCTTC.

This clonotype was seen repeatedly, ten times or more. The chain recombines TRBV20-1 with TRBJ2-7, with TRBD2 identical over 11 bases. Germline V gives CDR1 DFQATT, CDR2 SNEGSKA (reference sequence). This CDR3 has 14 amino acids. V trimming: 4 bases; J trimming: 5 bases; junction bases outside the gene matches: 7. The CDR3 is CSAILAGGLDEQYF. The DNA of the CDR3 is TGCAGTGCTATTCTAGCGGGAGGTCTCGACGAGCAGTACTTC.